This T cell receptor beta chain was observed in a study of CD8+CD57+ T cells in acquired aplastic anemia. Patients chosen for sequencing had CD8+CD57+ cells that had expanded, as shown by flow cytometry. The template used for profiling TCR beta VDJ and CDR3 was genomic DNA. TCRdb independently ran MiXCR on the reads; one entry per CDR3 protein. This table has over 150,000 distinct CDR3 sequences, about two thirds appearing once. The CDR3 is made up of 14 amino acids. Per the germline V gene, CDR1 is LNHDA and CDR2 is SQIVND (reference sequence). Trimming cost V 5 bases and J 2 bases, with 10 bases left between them.

The V call is TRBV19, the J call TRBJ1-3, with D perhaps TRBD1 (6 bases). This receptor was taken from a human donor with aplastic anemia. Sequencing was done on a sample of sorted CD4+, CD8+, or CD8+CD57+ T cells (not recorded which) from PBMCs. CDR3 nucleotides: TGTGCCAGTAGTCTACAGGGTACTGGAAACACCATATATTTT. It is translated as CASSLQGTGNTIYF.